The rows below give T cell receptor beta chains drawn from one sample of a study of early T cells in non-severe SARS-CoV-2 infection. TCRdb independently ran MiXCR on the 5' RACE reads; one entry per CDR3 protein. The sample contains under 85,000 distinct CDR3 sequences, more than 10% of which appear only once. The source material was whole blood, sampled at baseline. The receptors were gathered from an adult who was a healthcare worker with PCR-confirmed SARS-CoV-2 infection or an uninfected control (not recorded which). The donor label of this sample is uncertain. Each CDR3 is given with its conserved first and last residue. Fields, in order: clone size, D gene, J gene, V gene, CDR3 DNA, CDR3 protein. D genes are given only for firm matches. A row's size may be missing; if present it is once, few, many or a size class.

NA	NA	TRBJ2-7	TRBV7-8	TGTGCCAGCAGCTCGGGGGCCTCCGGGGAGCAGTACTTC	CASSSGASGEQYF
many	NA	TRBJ1-3	TRBV4-2	TGTGCCAGCAGCCAAGGAAAGGGATTTGGAAACACCATATATTTT	CASSQGKGFGNTIYF
many	NA	TRBJ2-1	TRBV4-2	TGTGCCAGCAGCCCGGGGCCCAAAGATGAGCAGTTCTTC	CASSPGPKDEQFF
many	NA	TRBJ1-2	TRBV27	TGTGCCAGCAGTCACAGCCCTCAATCCTATGGCTACACCTTC	CASSHSPQSYGYTF
many	NA	TRBJ1-2	TRBV9	TGTGCCAGCAGTGCCGGGGATGGAGACTATGGCTACACCTTC	CASSAGDGDYGYTF
few	NA	TRBJ1-2	TRBV4-2	TGTGCCAGCAGCCCAATCGCGGACGGCGAATTCTATGGCTACACCTTC	CASSPIADGEFYGYTF
many	NA	TRBJ1-2	TRBV27	TGTGCCAGCAGGAACCGCTTCAACTATGGCTACACCTTC	CASRNRFNYGYTF
NA	NA	TRBJ2-4	TRBV5-1	TGCGCCAGCAGCATCCTTGGGGCCAAAAACATTCAGTACTTC	CASSILGAKNIQYF
few	NA	TRBJ2-1	TRBV2	TGTGCCAGCAGTCGCTTATCCTCCTACAATGAGCAGTTCTTC	CASSRLSSYNEQFF
few	NA	TRBJ2-1	TRBV20-1	TGCAGTGCTAGAGATCTCTTCAAGCAGTTCTTC	CSARDLFKQFF
NA	NA	TRBJ2-3	TRBV6-6	TGTGCCAGCAGTCGTGAGAGGGGCACAGATACGCAGTATTTT	CASSRERGTDTQYF
NA	NA	TRBJ2-7	TRBV7-9	TGTGCCAGCAGCTTAGAGGGATTACCCTACGAGCAGTACTTC	CASSLEGLPYEQYF
NA	NA	TRBJ2-7	TRBV19	TGTGCCAGTAGTATCCAGCCCGGGGACAACGAGCAGTACTTC	CASSIQPGDNEQYF
NA	NA	TRBJ1-1	TRBV27	TGTGCCAGCAGCGTAACGACAGCGAACACTGAAGCTTTCTTT	CASSVTTANTEAFF
many	NA	TRBJ2-7	TRBV2	TGTGCCAGCAGTGATCAACAGGGCATCTCCTACGAGCAGTACTTC	CASSDQQGISYEQYF
many	NA	TRBJ2-5	TRBV3-1	TGTGCCAGCAGCCAAGATCAAGGGGCGAGGGGGGGCGACCCGAGGACCCAGTACTTC	CASSQDQGARGGDPRTQYF
NA	NA	TRBJ1-4	TRBV7-2	TGTGCCAGCAGCTTAGGAGGGCAGCGTGAAAAACTGTTTTTT	CASSLGGQREKLFF
many	TRBD1	TRBJ1-1	TRBV6-1	TGTGCCAGCAGTGAAGTGACAGGGGACACTGAAGCTTTCTTT	CASSEVTGDTEAFF
many	NA	TRBJ1-1	TRBV4-2	TGTGCCAGCAGCCAAAAGGGGATACAGGGCTGGGGGGCTTTCTTT	CASSQKGIQGWGAFF
many	TRBD1	TRBJ1-1	TRBV19	TGTGCCAGTGGTCCTGAACCCGGACAGGGCCCACCTTCGAGAGCTTTCTTT	CASGPEPGQGPPSRAFF
many	TRBD1	TRBJ1-1	TRBV7-2	TGTGCCAGCAGCTCCCGGACAGGGGGCGAAGCTTTCTTT	CASSSRTGGEAFF
many	NA	TRBJ1-1	TRBV30	TGTGCCCTATGGACTTTCGGAGCTTTCTTT	CALWTFGAFF
few	TRBD2	TRBJ2-1	TRBV3-1	TGTGCCAGCAGCCCGCCGGGACTAGCTGGAAATGAGCAGTTCTTC	CASSPPGLAGNEQFF
NA	NA	TRBJ2-7	TRBV5-1	TGCGCCAGCAGTCTCGCCGCACCCTACGAGCAGTACTTC	CASSLAAPYEQYF
few	NA	TRBJ2-2	TRBV30	TGTGCCTGGAGAATGCGAGGGGCCGAATCTACCGGGGAGCTGTTTTTT	CAWRMRGAESTGELFF
NA	NA	TRBJ2-3	TRBV4-1	TGCGCCAGCAGCCGTTTAGGCCCGGATACGCAGTATTTT	CASSRLGPDTQYF
NA	NA	TRBJ1-2	TRBV9	TGTGCCAGCAGCGAGGATGGCTACACCTTC	CASSEDGYTF
NA	NA	TRBJ2-3	TRBV20-1	TGCAGTGCTCGGGGGCCCGAGCCAGATACGCAGTATTTT	CSARGPEPDTQYF
few	NA	TRBJ2-3	TRBV20-1	TGCAGTGCTAGAGGGGGAGGGGGTCCAGATACGCAGTATTTT	CSARGGGGPDTQYF
NA	NA	TRBJ2-7	TRBV7-2	TGTGCCAGCAGCCCCGACACGATAAGCTACGAGCAGTACTTC	CASSPDTISYEQYF
many	NA	TRBJ2-7	TRBV21-1	TGTGCCAGCAGCAAAGGTGGGGGACTGCCGCTGGTGCAGTACTTC	CASSKGGGLPLVQYF
NA	TRBD1	TRBJ2-7	TRBV5-1	TGCGCCAGCAGCTTGGCCCCGACAGGGGGCTCCTACGAGCAGTACTTC	CASSLAPTGGSYEQYF
NA	NA	TRBJ1-2	TRBV3-1	TGTGCCAGCAGCCCGAATAACGGGGGCTACACCTTC	CASSPNNGGYTF
many	NA	TRBJ2-3	TRBV19	TGTGCCTCCGCCTGGGTTGGAGGCACAGATACGCAGTATTTT	CASAWVGGTDTQYF
many	TRBD1	TRBJ2-1	TRBV7-6	TGTGCCAGCAGCTTAGGGACAGGGGGCTCTTACAATGAGCAGTTCTTC	CASSLGTGGSYNEQFF
few	NA	TRBJ1-2	TRBV2	TGTGCCAGCGGACCCCGGGACCCAAATATTCTTGGCTACACCTTC	CASGPRDPNILGYTF
few	NA	TRBJ1-2	TRBV18	TGTGCCAGCTCACCACTGGGTTCCACAAACTATGGCTACACCTTC	CASSPLGSTNYGYTF
NA	TRBD2	TRBJ2-5	TRBV5-6	TGTGCCAGCAGCTTGGTAGGGGCTAGCGGGTTACAAGAGACCCAGTACTTC	CASSLVGASGLQETQYF
NA	NA	TRBJ2-7	TRBV3-1	TGTGCCAGCAGCCCCTTAGACAGATTCTACGAGCAGTACTTC	CASSPLDRFYEQYF
NA	NA	TRBJ2-6	TRBV6-5	TGTGCCAGCAGTTCCCAGCCGCTGAATGCCAACGTCCTGACTTTC	CASSSQPLNANVLTF
NA	TRBD2	TRBJ2-1	TRBV7-3	TGTGCCAGCAGCAGCAGACTAGCGGGGTACAATGAGCAGTTCTTC	CASSSRLAGYNEQFF
NA	NA	TRBJ1-1	TRBV10-2	TGCGCCACCATCGCCGGTTCTGAAGCTTTCTTT	CATIAGSEAFF
few	NA	TRBJ2-1	TRBV11-3	TGTGCCAGCAGCTTAGAACCCCGACTGGGCCTCGAGCAGTTCTTC	CASSLEPRLGLEQFF
few	NA	TRBJ2-7	TRBV28	TGTGCCAGCAGTTTACTCTGGGCCGAGCAGTACTTC	CASSLLWAEQYF
NA	TRBD1	TRBJ1-2	TRBV11-2	TGTGCCAGCAGCAAGACAGGGGATGGCTACACCTTC	CASSKTGDGYTF
many	NA	TRBJ1-5	TRBV5-6	TGTGCCAGCAGCTTGGTTAGGGCAGCCAAAAGCAATCAGCCCCAGCATTTT	CASSLVRAAKSNQPQHF
many	TRBD2	TRBJ2-7	TRBV12-5	TGTGCTAGTGCCGGGAGCGGGAGGACCCACGAGCAGTACTTC	CASAGSGRTHEQYF
few	TRBD1	TRBJ2-3	TRBV29-1	TGCAGCGCCTCAGAGGGGAGACAGGGGGGCACAGATACGCAGTATTTT	CSASEGRQGGTDTQYF
many	TRBD1	TRBJ1-4	TRBV7-2	TGTGCCAGCAGCTTACAACAGGGGACTAATGAAAAACTGTTTTTT	CASSLQQGTNEKLFF
many	TRBD1	TRBJ1-4	TRBV7-8	TGTGCCAGCAGCTTAGCGCTATATCAGGGGGCAGGGAATGAAAAACTGTTTTTT	CASSLALYQGAGNEKLFF
NA	TRBD2	TRBJ2-7	TRBV2	TGTGCCAGCAGTGATCTAGCGGGAGGGCCTTACGAGCAGTACTTC	CASSDLAGGPYEQYF
many	TRBD1	TRBJ2-3	TRBV12-3/TRBV12-4	TGTGCCAGCAGTTACCACGGGGGACAGGGGTCAGATACGCAGTATTTT	CASSYHGGQGSDTQYF